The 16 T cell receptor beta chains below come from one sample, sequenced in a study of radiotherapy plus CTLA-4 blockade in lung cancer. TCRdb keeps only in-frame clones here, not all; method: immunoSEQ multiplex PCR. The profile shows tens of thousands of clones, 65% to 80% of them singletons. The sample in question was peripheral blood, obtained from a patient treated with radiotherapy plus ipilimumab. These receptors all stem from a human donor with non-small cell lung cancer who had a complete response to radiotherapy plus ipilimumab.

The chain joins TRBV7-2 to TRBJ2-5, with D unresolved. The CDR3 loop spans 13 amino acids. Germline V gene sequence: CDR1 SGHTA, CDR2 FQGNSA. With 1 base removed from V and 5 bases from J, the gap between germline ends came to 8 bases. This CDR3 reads CASSLGPSETQYF. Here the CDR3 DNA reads TGTGCCAGCAGCTTAGGACCTAGTGAGACCCAGTACTTC.

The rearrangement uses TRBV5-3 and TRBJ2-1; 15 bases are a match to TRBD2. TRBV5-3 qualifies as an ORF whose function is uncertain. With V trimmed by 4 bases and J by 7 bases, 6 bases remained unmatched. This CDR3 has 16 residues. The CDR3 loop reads CARSRTSGRAKNEQFF. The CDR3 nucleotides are TGTGCCAGAAGCCGGACTAGCGGGAGGGCGAAGAATGAGCAGTTCTTC.

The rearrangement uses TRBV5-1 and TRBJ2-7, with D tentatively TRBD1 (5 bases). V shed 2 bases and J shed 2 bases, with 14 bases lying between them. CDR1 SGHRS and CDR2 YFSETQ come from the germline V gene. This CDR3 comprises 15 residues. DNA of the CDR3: TGCGCCAGCAGCTTCGGGCAGGGAAGGACCTACGAGCAGTACTTC. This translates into CASSFGQGRTYEQYF.

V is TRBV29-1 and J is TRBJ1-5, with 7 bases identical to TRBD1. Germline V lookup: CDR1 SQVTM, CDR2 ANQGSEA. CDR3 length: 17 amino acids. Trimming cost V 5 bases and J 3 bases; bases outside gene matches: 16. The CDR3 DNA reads TGCAGCGTTACTGTTAAGGGGGCAGGCTGGGACAATCAGCCCCAGCATTTT. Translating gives CSVTVKGAGWDNQPQHF.

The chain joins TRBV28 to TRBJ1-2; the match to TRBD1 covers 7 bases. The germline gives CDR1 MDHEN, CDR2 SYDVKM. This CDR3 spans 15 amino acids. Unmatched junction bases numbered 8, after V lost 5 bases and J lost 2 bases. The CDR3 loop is CASSQLRDRNYGYTF. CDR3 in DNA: TGTGCCAGCAGTCAACTCCGGGACAGAAACTATGGCTACACCTTC.

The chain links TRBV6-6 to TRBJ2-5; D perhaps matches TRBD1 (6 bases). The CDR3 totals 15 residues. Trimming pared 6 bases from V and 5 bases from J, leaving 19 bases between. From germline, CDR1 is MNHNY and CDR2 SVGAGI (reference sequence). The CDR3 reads CASSPRVRQGETQYF. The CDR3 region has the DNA TGTGCCAGCAGCCCCCGGGTGAGGCAGGGGGAGACCCAGTACTTC.

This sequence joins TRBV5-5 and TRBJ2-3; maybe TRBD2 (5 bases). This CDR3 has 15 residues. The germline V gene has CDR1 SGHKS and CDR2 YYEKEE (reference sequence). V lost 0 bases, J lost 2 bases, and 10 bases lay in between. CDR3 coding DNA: TGTGCCAGCAGCTTGGAATCTAGCTCCACAGATACGCAGTATTTT. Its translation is CASSLESSSTDTQYF.

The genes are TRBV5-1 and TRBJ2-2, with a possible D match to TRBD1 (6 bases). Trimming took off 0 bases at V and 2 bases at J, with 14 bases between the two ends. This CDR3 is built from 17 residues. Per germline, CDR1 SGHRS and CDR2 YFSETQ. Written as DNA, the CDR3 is TGCGCCAGCAGCTTGGTCCCCAGGGGTGGTAACACCGGGGAGCTGTTTTTT. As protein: CASSLVPRGGNTGELFF.

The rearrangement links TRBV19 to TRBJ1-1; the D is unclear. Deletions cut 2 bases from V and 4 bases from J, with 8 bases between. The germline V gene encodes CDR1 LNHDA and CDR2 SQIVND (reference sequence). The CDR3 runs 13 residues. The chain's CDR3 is CASSISGSTEAFF. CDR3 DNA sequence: TGTGCCAGTAGTATATCGGGGAGCACTGAAGCTTTCTTT.

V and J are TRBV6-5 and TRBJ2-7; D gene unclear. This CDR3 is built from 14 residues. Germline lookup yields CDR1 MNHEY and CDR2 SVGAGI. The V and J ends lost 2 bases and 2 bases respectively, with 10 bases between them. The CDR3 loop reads CASSYGDATYEQYF. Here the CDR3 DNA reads TGTGCCAGCAGTTACGGAGACGCAACCTACGAGCAGTACTTC.

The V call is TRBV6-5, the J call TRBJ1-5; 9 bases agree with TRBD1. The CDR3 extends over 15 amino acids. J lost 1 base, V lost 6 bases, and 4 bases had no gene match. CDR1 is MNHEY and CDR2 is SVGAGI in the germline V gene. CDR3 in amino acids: CASRQGALSNQPQHF. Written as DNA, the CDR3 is TGTGCCAGCAGACAGGGGGCGCTCAGCAATCAGCCCCAGCATTTT.

The CDR3, as DNA: TGTGCCAGCAGCCGCCCCCTAGTAACCTACGAGCAGTACTTC. Protein: CASSRPLVTYEQYF. The chain has TRBV6-5 and TRBJ2-7; D gene uncertain. Germline CDR1 and CDR2: MNHEY and SVGAGI. The CDR3 is made up of 14 amino acids. With 6 bases removed from V and 2 bases from J, the gap between germline ends came to 14 bases.

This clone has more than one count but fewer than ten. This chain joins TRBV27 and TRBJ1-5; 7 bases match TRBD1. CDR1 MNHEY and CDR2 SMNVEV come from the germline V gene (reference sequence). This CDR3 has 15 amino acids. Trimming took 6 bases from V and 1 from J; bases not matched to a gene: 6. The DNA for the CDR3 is TGTGCCAGCAGCTACAGGGGAGAGAGCAATCAGCCCCAGCATTTT. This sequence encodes CASSYRGESNQPQHF.

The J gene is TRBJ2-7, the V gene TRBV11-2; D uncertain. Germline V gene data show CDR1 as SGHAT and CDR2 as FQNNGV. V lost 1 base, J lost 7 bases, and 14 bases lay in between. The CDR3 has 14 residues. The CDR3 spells CASSLALGFREQYV. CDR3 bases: TGTGCCAGCAGCTTAGCTCTAGGTTTTCGGGAGCAGTACGTC.

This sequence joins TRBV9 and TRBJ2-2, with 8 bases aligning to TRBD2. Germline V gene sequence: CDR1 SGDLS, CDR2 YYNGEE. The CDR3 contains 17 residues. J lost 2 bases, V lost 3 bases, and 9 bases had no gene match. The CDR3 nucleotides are TGTGCCAGCAGCGAGGGCGCGGGAGGCCCTAACACCGGGGAGCTGTTTTTT. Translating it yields CASSEGAGGPNTGELFF.

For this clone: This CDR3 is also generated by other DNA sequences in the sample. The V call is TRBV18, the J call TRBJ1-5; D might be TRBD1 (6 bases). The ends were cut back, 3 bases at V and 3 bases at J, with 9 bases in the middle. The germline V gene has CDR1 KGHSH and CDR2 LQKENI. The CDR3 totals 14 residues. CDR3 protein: CASSPTGNNQPQHF. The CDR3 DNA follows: TGTGCCAGCTCACCGACAGGAAACAATCAGCCCCAGCATTTT.